Listed below are T cell receptor beta chains from one sample, sequenced in a study of T cell responses to AZD1222 COVID-19 vaccine. The data were produced by immunoSEQ multiplex PCR, yet TCRdb's version contains in-frame clones alone and is incomplete. This table has approximately 140,000 clones, about 90% appearing once. The material was peripheral blood, obtained on day 0 of AZD1222 vaccination. The origin of the receptors is an adult in good health. The CDR3 runs from the conserved cysteine through the conserved F or W. Each record gives: J gene, clone size, D gene, V gene, CDR3 DNA, CDR3 protein. The D gene is left open where the match is weak. The size field is filled for only some rows; it gives once, few, many or a size class.

TRBJ2-6 NA NA TRBV14 TGTGCCAGCAGCCTCAGAGGGGGATCTGGGGCCAACGTCCTGACTTTC CASSLRGGSGANVLTF
TRBJ2-3 NA NA TRBV9 TGTGCCAGCAGCCCGAACACAGATACGCAGTATTTT CASSPNTDTQYF
TRBJ2-1 NA NA TRBV7-9 TGTGCCAGCAGCCTACTCGGGAGTTTAAATGAGCAGTTCTTC CASSLLGSLNEQFF
TRBJ2-3 NA NA TRBV3-1/TRBV3-2 TGTGCCAGCAGCCAAGGGGTAAGGACAGATACGCAGTATTTT CASSQGVRTDTQYF
TRBJ2-7 NA NA TRBV5-1 TGCGCCAGCAGCGCGGGGACTGGCCCCTACGAGCAGTACTTC CASSAGTGPYEQYF
TRBJ2-5 NA NA TRBV18 TGTGCCAGCTCACTCAAGGGCGAGACCCAGTACTTC CASSLKGETQYF
TRBJ2-5 NA NA TRBV2 TGTGCCAGCACTCCAGGGGTGACTGCGGAGACCCAGTACTTC CASTPGVTAETQYF
TRBJ1-1 NA NA TRBV30 TGTGCCTGGAGGAGGGTTTCTAACACTGAAGCTTTCTTT CAWRRVSNTEAFF
TRBJ2-2 NA NA TRBV4-3 TGCGCCAGCGGAAGGGATCGCTTCGGCACCGGGGAGCTGTTTTTT CASGRDRFGTGELFF
TRBJ2-1 NA TRBD2 TRBV14 TGTGCCAGCAGCCAAGGGGGACTAGCGGGGAATGAGCAGTTCTTC CASSQGGLAGNEQFF
TRBJ2-7 NA NA TRBV7-9 TGTGCCAGCAGCACCCCGGAAACTAGGGGTTACGAGCAGTACTTC CASSTPETRGYEQYF
TRBJ2-1 NA NA TRBV12-3/TRBV12-4 TGTGCCAGCAGCTCGCCCAATGAGCAGTTCTTC CASSSPNEQFF
TRBJ2-7 NA NA TRBV5-4 TGTGCCAGCAGCTCCGGGCCTGACTACGAGCAGTACTTC CASSSGPDYEQYF
TRBJ2-1 NA NA TRBV3-1/TRBV3-2 TGTGCCAGCCCCGTGAGCTGTATGCTCGAAGGGGTAGTAGTATCCTACAATGAGCAGTTCTTC CASPVSCMLEGVVVSYNEQFF
TRBJ2-7 NA NA TRBV6-2/TRBV6-3 TGTGCCAGCAGTTACCCCCCTCACGCTAAACACGAGCAGTACTTC CASSYPPHAKHEQYF
TRBJ1-2 once NA TRBV6-1 TGTGCCAGCAGTGAAAGGCCGCGGCATGAGAACTATGGCTACACCTTC CASSERPRHENYGYTF
TRBJ2-7 NA NA TRBV6-2/TRBV6-3 TGTGCCAGCAGTTACGGACAGAGCTCCTACGAGCAGTACTTC CASSYGQSSYEQYF
TRBJ2-7 NA NA TRBV2 TGTGCCAGCAGTAGACTCATTTACGAGCAGTACTTC CASSRLIYEQYF
TRBJ1-3 NA TRBD1 TRBV7-7 TGTGCCAGCAGCCCAGGGGGTACTGGAGGCACCATATATTTT CASSPGGTGGTIYF
TRBJ1-2 NA NA TRBV30 TGTGCCTGGGGGCGAACCGGGGTCTATGGCTACACCTTC CAWGRTGVYGYTF
TRBJ1-2 NA NA TRBV27 TGTGCCAGCAGTTTATATCAGGGGATGGGAGGCTACACCTTC CASSLYQGMGGYTF
TRBJ2-3 NA NA TRBV7-2 TGTGCCAGCAGCTTGCCGTGGGGGAAGACAGATACGCAGTATTTT CASSLPWGKTDTQYF
TRBJ1-1 once NA TRBV28 TGTGCCAGCAGCCCCATCTCGACTCTGCGGGACACTGAAGCTTTCTTT CASSPISTLRDTEAFF
TRBJ2-7 NA NA TRBV9 TGTGCTAGGGGACATCCCTCCGGGTACGAGCAGTACTTC CARGHPSGYEQYF
TRBJ1-5 NA NA TRBV27 TGTGCCAGCAGTCTCAGAAGCAATCAGCCCCAGCATTTT CASSLRSNQPQHF
TRBJ2-3 once NA TRBV28 TGTGCCAGCAGCCCACCACCGGATACGCAGTATTTT CASSPPPDTQYF
TRBJ2-7 NA TRBD1 TRBV11-1 TGTGCCAGCAGCTCACCAGCCAGGGACAGCCGTTACGAGCAGTACTTC CASSSPARDSRYEQYF